These T cell receptor beta chains were read from a single sample in a study of shared clonotypes between healthy human individuals. Measured with immunoSEQ multiplex PCR; TCRdb has only the in-frame clones, and not every one. The table includes some 1 million clones, about three quarters detected once. The sample taken for sequencing was memory CD4+ T cells sorted from blood. These receptors were obtained from a man aged 18 to 30 in good health. Both conserved end residues are part of each CDR3. D genes are given only for firm matches. Size is omitted from some rows. Given values are once, few, many or a class for expanded clones.

V gene	J gene	clone size	D gene	CDR3 DNA	CDR3 protein
TRBV28	TRBJ1-4	NA	TRBD1	TGTGCCAGCAGTCCCACAGGGGGCTGGAATGAAAAACTGTTTTTT	CASSPTGGWNEKLFF
TRBV2	TRBJ1-3	NA	TRBD1	TGTGCCAGCAGTGAACGGCAGGGGGCCTCTGGAAACACCATATATTTT	CASSERQGASGNTIYF
TRBV4-2	TRBJ2-1	NA	TRBD2	TGTGCCAGCAGCCCTCTGGCGGGGGGAATGGGCAATGAGCAGTTCTTC	CASSPLAGGMGNEQFF
TRBV4-1	TRBJ1-3	NA	NA	TGCGCCAGCAGCCAAGATCAGGGCTTTGGGAACACCATATATTTT	CASSQDQGFGNTIYF
TRBV10-3	TRBJ1-6	many	TRBD1	TGTGCCATCAGCAGGACAGGGGAAGGGGATTCACCCCTCCACTTT	CAISRTGEGDSPLHF
TRBV5-1	TRBJ2-3	NA	NA	TGCGCCAGCACTTCAGGGGCAGTCGCAGATACGCAGTATTTT	CASTSGAVADTQYF
TRBV7-2	TRBJ1-3	NA	NA	TGTGCCAGCAGCTTTCCCGGAAACACCATATATTTT	CASSFPGNTIYF
TRBV7-2	TRBJ2-6	NA	NA	TGTGCCAGCAGCTTATGGGGGACCAGCTCTGGGGCCAACGTCCTGACTTTC	CASSLWGTSSGANVLTF
TRBV25-1	TRBJ1-5	few	NA	TGTGCCAGCAGTGAGGGCAATCAGCCCCAGCATTTT	CASSEGNQPQHF
TRBV4-1	TRBJ1-5	once	TRBD1	TGCGCCAGCAGCCATCTTCGGAACGGACAGGAAAATCAGCCCCAGCATTTT	CASSHLRNGQENQPQHF
TRBV5-4	TRBJ1-2	NA	NA	TGTGCCAGCAGCTTGGGGGTGTTGGGTACCTATGGCTACACCTTC	CASSLGVLGTYGYTF
TRBV4-1	TRBJ1-1	NA	TRBD1	TGCGCCAGCAGCCCGCATATAAGTCCCGGGACAGGTTTGAACACTGAAGCTTTCTTT	CASSPHISPGTGLNTEAFF
TRBV4-3	TRBJ1-2	NA	NA	TGCGCCAGCAGCCAAGATCACGGTGGAGGCTATGGCTACACCTTC	CASSQDHGGGYGYTF
TRBV28	TRBJ1-2	once	NA	TGTGCCAGCAGTTTATCAGGGTATGGCTACACCTTC	CASSLSGYGYTF
TRBV2	TRBJ1-2	NA	NA	TGTGCCAGCAGTCTAGATAGTTGGGGGAACTATGGCTACACCTTC	CASSLDSWGNYGYTF
TRBV25-1	TRBJ1-2	NA	NA	TGTGCCAGCGAAGGTACAAACTATGGCTACACCTTC	CASEGTNYGYTF
TRBV7-3	TRBJ2-2	NA	TRBD1	TGTGCCAGCAGCTTAACCCCGGGACAGGGTAGCACCGGGGAGCTGTTTTTT	CASSLTPGQGSTGELFF
TRBV5-1	TRBJ1-1	once	NA	TGCGCCAGCAGCTCCAGGATGGGGAGGAGCACTGAAGCTTTCTTT	CASSSRMGRSTEAFF
TRBV29-1	TRBJ1-1	NA	NA	TGCAGCGTCGGTGACCGCAGCACTGAAGCTTTCTTT	CSVGDRSTEAFF
TRBV7-2	TRBJ2-5	NA	TRBD1	TGTGCCAGCAGCCCCTGGACAGGGGGCACACAAGAGACCCAGTACTTC	CASSPWTGGTQETQYF
TRBV5-4	TRBJ2-7	once	NA	TGTGCCAGCAGCCCTTGGGCAACCTCCTACGAGCAGTACTTC	CASSPWATSYEQYF
TRBV15	TRBJ2-1	NA	NA	TGTGCCACCAGCGTTGCCGGGACTCCCTCTCGGTCCAATGAGCAGTTCTTC	CATSVAGTPSRSNEQFF
TRBV7-9	TRBJ1-1	few	NA	TGTGCCAGCAGGTCTCTAACGGCTGAAGCTTTCTTT	CASRSLTAEAFF
TRBV12-5	TRBJ2-7	NA	TRBD2	TGTGCTAGTGGCCCGGGACTAGCGACCGAGCAGTACTTC	CASGPGLATEQYF
TRBV7-2	TRBJ1-5	NA	NA	TGTGCCAGCAGCTTAGCCACAGGGCTAAATCAGCCCCAGCATTTT	CASSLATGLNQPQHF
TRBV11-2	TRBJ1-1	NA	TRBD1	TGTGCCAGCAGCCGGGACAGGGTCACTGAAGCTTTCTTT	CASSRDRVTEAFF
TRBV7-3	TRBJ2-7	NA	TRBD1	TGTGCCAGCAGCTCGGGACAGGGGGAGGCCGAGCAGTACTTC	CASSSGQGEAEQYF
TRBV5-1	TRBJ1-3	NA	NA	TGCGCCAGCAGCCCATCCGGTGGAAACACCATATATTTT	CASSPSGGNTIYF
TRBV6-1	TRBJ2-1	NA	NA	TGTGCCAGCGAAACGCCGAACTCCGCCAATGAGCAGTTCTTC	CASETPNSANEQFF
TRBV7-8	TRBJ2-7	NA	NA	TGTGCCAGCAGCCCCCCGCTGCACCACGAGCAGTACTTC	CASSPPLHHEQYF
TRBV5-8	TRBJ1-4	NA	TRBD1	TGTGCCAGCAGCTTGGGTATCTGGACAGGGACTACAACTAATGAAAAACTGTTTTTT	CASSLGIWTGTTTNEKLFF
TRBV6-6	TRBJ2-7	NA	TRBD1	TGTGCCAGCAGTTCCGCCGGGACAGGGGGATTTCAGTACTTC	CASSSAGTGGFQYF